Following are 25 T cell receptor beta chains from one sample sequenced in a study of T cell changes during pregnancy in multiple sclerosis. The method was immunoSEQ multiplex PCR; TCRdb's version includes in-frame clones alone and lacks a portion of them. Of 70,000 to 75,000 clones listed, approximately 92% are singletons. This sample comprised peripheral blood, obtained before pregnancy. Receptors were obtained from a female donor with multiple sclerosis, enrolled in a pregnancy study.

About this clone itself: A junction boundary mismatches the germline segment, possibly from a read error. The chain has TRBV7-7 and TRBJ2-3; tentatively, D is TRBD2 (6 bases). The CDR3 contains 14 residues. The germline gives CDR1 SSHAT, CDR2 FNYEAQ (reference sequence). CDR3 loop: CASSSAGSTDTQYF. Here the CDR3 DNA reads TGTGCTAGCAGCAGCGCGGGAAGCACAGATACGCAGTATTTT.

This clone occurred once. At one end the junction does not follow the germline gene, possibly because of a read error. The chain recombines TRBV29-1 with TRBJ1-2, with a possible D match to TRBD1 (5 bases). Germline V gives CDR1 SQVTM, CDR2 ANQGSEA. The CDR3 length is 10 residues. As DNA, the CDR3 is TGCAGCGTTGAAATGGGGCGGCGCTACTTC. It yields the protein CSVEMGRRYF.

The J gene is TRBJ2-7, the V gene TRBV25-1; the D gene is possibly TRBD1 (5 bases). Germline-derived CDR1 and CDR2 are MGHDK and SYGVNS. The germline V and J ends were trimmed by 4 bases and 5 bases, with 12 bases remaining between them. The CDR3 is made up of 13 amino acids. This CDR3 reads CASSGDSSNEQYF. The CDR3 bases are TGTGCCAGCAGTGGCGACAGTAGCAACGAGCAGTACTTC.

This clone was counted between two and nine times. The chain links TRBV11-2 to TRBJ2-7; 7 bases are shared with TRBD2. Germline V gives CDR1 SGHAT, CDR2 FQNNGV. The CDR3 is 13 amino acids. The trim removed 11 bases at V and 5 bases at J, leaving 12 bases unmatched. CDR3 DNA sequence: TGTGCCGCCGGGAGCGGGGTTATGAACGAGCAGTACTTC. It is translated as CAAGSGVMNEQYF.

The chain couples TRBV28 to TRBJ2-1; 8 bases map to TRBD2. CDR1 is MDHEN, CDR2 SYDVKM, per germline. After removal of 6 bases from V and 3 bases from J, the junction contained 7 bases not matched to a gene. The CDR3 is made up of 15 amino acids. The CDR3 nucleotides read TGTGCCAGCAGCTCATGGACTAGCATCTACAATGAGCAGTTCTTC. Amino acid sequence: CASSSWTSIYNEQFF.

Here the CDR3 reads CASSQNRGFEQYF. In DNA, the CDR3 is TGTGCCAGCAGCCAAAACAGGGGTTTCGAGCAGTACTTC. The chain carries TRBV6-5 and TRBJ2-7; 7 nucleotides match TRBD1. CDR3 size: 13 residues. The J segment lost 6 bases and the V segment lost 6 bases, leaving 8 bases of the junction unmatched. CDR1 is MNHEY, CDR2 SVGAGI, per germline.

CDR3 residues: CASSVYSLNTEAFF. The CDR3 DNA follows: TGTGCCAGCAGTGTTTATAGCTTGAACACTGAAGCTTTCTTT. The gene calls are TRBV2 and TRBJ1-1; no clear D. The CDR3 is 14 residues long. Germline lookup yields CDR1 SNHLY and CDR2 FYNNEI. V was pared by 4 bases and J by 0 bases, with 9 bases between.

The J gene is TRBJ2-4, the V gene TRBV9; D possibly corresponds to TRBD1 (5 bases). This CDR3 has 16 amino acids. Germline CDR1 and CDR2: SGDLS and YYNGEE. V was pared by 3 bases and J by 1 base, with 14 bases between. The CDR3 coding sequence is TGTGCCAGCAGCGACGGACACGGCACGGCCAAAAACATTCAGTACTTC. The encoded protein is CASSDGHGTAKNIQYF. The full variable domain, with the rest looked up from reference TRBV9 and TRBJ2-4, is DSGVTQTPKHLITATGQRVTLRCSPRSGDLSVYWYQQSLDQGLQFLIQYYNGEERAKGNILERFSAQQFPDLHSELNLSSLELGDSALYFCASSDGHGTAKNIQYFGAGTRLSVL.

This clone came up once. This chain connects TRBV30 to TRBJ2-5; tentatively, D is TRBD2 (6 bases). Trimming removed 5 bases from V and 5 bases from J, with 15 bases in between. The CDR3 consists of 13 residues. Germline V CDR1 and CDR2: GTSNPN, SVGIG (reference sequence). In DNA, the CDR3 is TGTGCCTGGGGGAGGACGGTTGCGGAGACCCAGTACTTC. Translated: CAWGRTVAETQYF.

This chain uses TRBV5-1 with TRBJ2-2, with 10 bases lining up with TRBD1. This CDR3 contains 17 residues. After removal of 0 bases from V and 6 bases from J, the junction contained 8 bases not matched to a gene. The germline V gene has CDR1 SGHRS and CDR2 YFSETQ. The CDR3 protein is CASSLGFGTGAPGELFF. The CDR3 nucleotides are TGCGCCAGCAGCTTGGGTTTCGGGACAGGGGCCCCCGGGGAGCTGTTTTTT.

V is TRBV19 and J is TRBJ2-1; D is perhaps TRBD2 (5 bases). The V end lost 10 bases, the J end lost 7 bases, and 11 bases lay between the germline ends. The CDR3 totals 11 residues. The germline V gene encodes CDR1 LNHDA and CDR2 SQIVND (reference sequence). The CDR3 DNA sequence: TGTGCCACTGAGGGTGGGAATGAGCAGTTCTTC. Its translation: CATEGGNEQFF.

CDR3 sequence reads: CASSSGGGAYEQYF. In DNA, the CDR3 is TGTGCCAGCAGCAGTGGTGGAGGGGCCTACGAGCAGTACTTC. The gene calls are TRBV5-4 and TRBJ2-7; a weak D match, TRBD2 (6 bases). V was clipped by 4 bases and J by 2 bases, with 13 bases between them. Germline assignment: CDR1 SGHNT and CDR2 YYREEE (reference sequence). CDR3 length: 14 residues. Based on the CDR3 plus reference TRBV5-4 and TRBJ2-7, the full variable domain is ETGVTQSPTHLIKTRGQQVTLRCSSQSGHNTVSWYQQALGQGPQFIFQYYREEENGRGNFPPRFSGLQFPNYSSELNVNALELDDSALYLCASSSGGGAYEQYFGPGTRLTVT.

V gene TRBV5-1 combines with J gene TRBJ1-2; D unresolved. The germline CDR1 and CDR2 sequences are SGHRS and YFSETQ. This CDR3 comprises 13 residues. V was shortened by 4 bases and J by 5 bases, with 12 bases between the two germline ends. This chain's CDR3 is CASSRGSSYGYTF. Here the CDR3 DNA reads TGCGCCAGCAGCCGCGGTTCTTCTTATGGCTACACCTTC. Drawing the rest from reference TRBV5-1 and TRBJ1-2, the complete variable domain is KAGVTQTPRYLIKTRGQQVTLSCSPISGHRSVSWYQQTPGQGLQFLFEYFSETQRNKGNFPGRFSGRQFSNSRSEMNVSTLELGDSALYLCASSRGSSYGYTFGSGTRLTVV.

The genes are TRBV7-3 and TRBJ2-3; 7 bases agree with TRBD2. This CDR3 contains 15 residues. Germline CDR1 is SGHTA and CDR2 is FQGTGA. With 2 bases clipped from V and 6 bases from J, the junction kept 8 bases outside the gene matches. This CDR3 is CASSLRAGDPDTQYF. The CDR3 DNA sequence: TGTGCCAGCAGCTTACGGGCGGGAGACCCCGATACGCAGTATTTT.

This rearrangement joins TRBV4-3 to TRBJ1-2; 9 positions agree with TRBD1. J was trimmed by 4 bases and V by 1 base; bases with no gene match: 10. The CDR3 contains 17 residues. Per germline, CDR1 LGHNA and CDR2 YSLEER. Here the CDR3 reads CASSQGLRDRAIYGYTF. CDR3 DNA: TGCGCCAGCAGCCAAGGTCTAAGGGACAGGGCGATCTATGGCTACACCTTC.

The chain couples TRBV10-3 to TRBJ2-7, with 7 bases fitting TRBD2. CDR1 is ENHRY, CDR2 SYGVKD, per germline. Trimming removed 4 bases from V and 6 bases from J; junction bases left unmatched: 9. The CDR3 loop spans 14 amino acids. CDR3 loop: CAISVEGRGSEQYF. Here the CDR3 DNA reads TGTGCCATCAGTGTCGAGGGGAGGGGCTCCGAGCAGTACTTC.

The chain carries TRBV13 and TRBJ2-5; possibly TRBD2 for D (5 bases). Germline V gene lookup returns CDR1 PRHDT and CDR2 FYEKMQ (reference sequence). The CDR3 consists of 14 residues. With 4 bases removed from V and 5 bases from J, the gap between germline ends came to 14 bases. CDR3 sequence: CASSSWEFRETQYF. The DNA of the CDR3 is TGTGCCAGCAGCTCATGGGAGTTCCGGGAGACCCAGTACTTC.

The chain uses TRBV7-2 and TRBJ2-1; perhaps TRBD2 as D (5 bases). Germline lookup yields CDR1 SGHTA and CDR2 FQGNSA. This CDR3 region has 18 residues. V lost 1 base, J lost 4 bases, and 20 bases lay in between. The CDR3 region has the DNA TGTGCCAGCAGCTTAGGATGGAGGAGGTATAGGCCGTACAATGAGCAGTTCTTC. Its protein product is CASSLGWRRYRPYNEQFF.

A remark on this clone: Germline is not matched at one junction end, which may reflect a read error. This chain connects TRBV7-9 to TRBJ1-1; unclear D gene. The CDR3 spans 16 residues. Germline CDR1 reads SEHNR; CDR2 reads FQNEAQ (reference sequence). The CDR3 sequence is CAGSEPRRDRDTEAFF. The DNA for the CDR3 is TGTGCCGGCAGCGAGCCGAGGCGAGATCGGGACACTGAAGCTTTCTTT.

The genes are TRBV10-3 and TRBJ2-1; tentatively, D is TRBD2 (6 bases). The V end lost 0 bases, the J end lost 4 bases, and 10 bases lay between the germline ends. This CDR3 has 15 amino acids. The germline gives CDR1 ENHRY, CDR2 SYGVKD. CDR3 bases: TGTGCCATCAGTGAGTCTGGCGGGGAATACAATGAGCAGTTCTTC. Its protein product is CAISESGGEYNEQFF.

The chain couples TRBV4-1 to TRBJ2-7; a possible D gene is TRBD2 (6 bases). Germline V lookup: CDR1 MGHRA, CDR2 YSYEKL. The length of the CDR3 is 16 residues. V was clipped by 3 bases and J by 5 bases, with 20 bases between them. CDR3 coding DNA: TGCGCCAGCAGCCACGAACCCGCCCCGGGGGTAGACGAGCAGTACTTC. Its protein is CASSHEPAPGVDEQYF.

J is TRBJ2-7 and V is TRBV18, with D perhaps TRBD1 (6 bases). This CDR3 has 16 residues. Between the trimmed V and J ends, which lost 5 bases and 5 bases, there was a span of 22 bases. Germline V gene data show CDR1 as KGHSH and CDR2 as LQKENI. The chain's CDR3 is CASSSSQGSRIDEQYF. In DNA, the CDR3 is TGTGCCAGCTCATCATCACAGGGCAGCCGCATCGACGAGCAGTACTTC.

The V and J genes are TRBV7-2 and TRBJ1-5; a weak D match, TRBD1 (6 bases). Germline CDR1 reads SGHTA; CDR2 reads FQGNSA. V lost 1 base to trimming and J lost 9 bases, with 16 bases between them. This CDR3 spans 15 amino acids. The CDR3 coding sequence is TGTGCCAGCAGCTTAGGGGACGTCAGGGGTCGGCCCCAGCATTTT. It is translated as CASSLGDVRGRPQHF.

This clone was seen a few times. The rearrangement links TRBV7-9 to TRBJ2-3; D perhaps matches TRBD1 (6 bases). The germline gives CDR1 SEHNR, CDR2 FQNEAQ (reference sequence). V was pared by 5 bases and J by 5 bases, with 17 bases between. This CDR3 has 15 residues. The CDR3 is CASSPSLGTRDTQYF. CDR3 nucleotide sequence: TGTGCCAGCAGCCCCAGTTTAGGGACAAGAGATACGCAGTATTTT.

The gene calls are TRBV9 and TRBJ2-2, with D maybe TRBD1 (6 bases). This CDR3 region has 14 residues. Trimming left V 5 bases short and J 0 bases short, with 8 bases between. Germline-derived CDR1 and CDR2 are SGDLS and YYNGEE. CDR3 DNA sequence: TGTGCCAGCAGGGACAGCCCGAACACCGGGGAGCTGTTTTTT. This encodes CASRDSPNTGELFF.